The 19 T cell receptor beta chains given below trace back to one sample, sequenced in a study of blood T cell repertoires in COVID-19. Sequencing was performed with immunoSEQ multiplex PCR; in TCRdb, only in-frame clones are kept and a portion is missing. Of under 200,000 clones in the sample, approximately 80% were seen once. The specimen was peripheral blood. Source of these receptors: a human donor in a cohort sampled during active COVID-19.

The chain has TRBV5-4 and TRBJ2-7; no clear D gene. The ends were cut back, 1 base at V and 5 bases at J, with 16 bases in the middle. Looked up from germline, CDR1 is SGHNT and CDR2 is YYREEE (reference sequence). The CDR3 extends over 15 amino acids. CDR3: CASSLPVPARHEQYF. CDR3 nucleotide sequence: TGTGCCAGCAGCTTGCCCGTCCCAGCTAGACACGAGCAGTACTTC.

The J gene is TRBJ2-7, the V gene TRBV7-9; the D gene is possibly TRBD2 (7 bases). The CDR3 length is 14 residues. CDR1 is SEHNR, CDR2 FQNEAQ, per germline (reference sequence). V was cut by 5 bases and J by 6 bases, with 17 bases left in between. DNA of the CDR3: TGTGCCAGCAGCCCCGGGGGGCTAGCTGGCGAGCAGTACTTC. It encodes CASSPGGLAGEQYF.

The genes are TRBV5-6 and TRBJ2-7; maybe TRBD2 (5 bases). Trimming pared 0 bases from V and 7 bases from J, leaving 8 bases between. The CDR3 has 12 amino acids. The germline V gene has CDR1 SGHDT and CDR2 YYEEEE. The CDR3 region is CASSLGGWEQYF. In DNA form, the CDR3 reads TGTGCCAGCAGCTTGGGAGGGTGGGAGCAGTACTTC.

The chain has TRBV7-9 and TRBJ1-4, with 10 bases fitting TRBD1. This CDR3 comprises 15 residues. The germline V gene encodes CDR1 SEHNR and CDR2 FQNEAQ (reference sequence). V trimming: 2 bases; J trimming: 7 bases; junction bases outside the gene matches: 4. In DNA form, the CDR3 reads TGTGCCAGCAGCTTATCGACAGGGGGCACTGAAAAACTGTTTTTT. Translating gives CASSLSTGGTEKLFF.

The CDR3 sequence: CASSPRTAVSNQPQHF. The CDR3, as DNA: TGTGCCAGTAGTCCTCGGACAGCCGTTAGCAATCAGCCCCAGCATTTT. The gene calls are TRBV19 and TRBJ1-5, with D possibly being TRBD1 (6 bases). CDR3 length: 16 residues. V lost 5 bases, J lost 0 bases, and 14 bases lay in between. Germline values: CDR1 LNHDA, CDR2 SQIVND (reference sequence).

The V gene is TRBV11-3, the J gene TRBJ2-7; TRBD1 matches 9 bases. CDR3 length: 15 amino acids. J gave up 4 bases and V 5 bases, and 9 bases lay outside the gene matches. Germline V CDR1 and CDR2: SGHNT, YENEEA. As DNA, the CDR3 is TGTGCCAGCAGCCCGGCCGGGACAGGGTTTTACGAGCAGTACTTC. Its translation is CASSPAGTGFYEQYF.

The rearrangement links TRBV11-3 to TRBJ2-2, with 10 nucleotides matching TRBD1. V lost 4 bases to trimming and J lost 4 bases; unmatched junction nucleotides: 6. This CDR3 has 16 amino acids. CDR1 is SGHNT, CDR2 YENEEA, per germline. The CDR3 region has the DNA TGTGCCAGCAGCTGGGGACAGGGGTTTTCCACCGGGGAGCTGTTTTTT. It codes for CASSWGQGFSTGELFF.

This clone was detected only once. The chain couples TRBV19 to TRBJ1-6; D is unresolved. The CDR3 spans 13 residues. V lost 7 bases to trimming and J lost 14 bases, with 18 bases between them. In germline, CDR1 is LNHDA, CDR2 SQIVND (reference sequence). CDR3 residues: CASTDDTTRSLHF. For the CDR3, the DNA is TGTGCCAGTACCGACGACACGACTAGGTCCCTCCACTTT.

The V and J genes are TRBV6-5 and TRBJ1-5; tentatively, D is TRBD1 (6 bases). CDR3 length equals 15 residues. V shed 0 bases and J shed 7 bases, with 13 bases lying between them. CDR1 is MNHEY and CDR2 is SVGAGI in the germline V gene. The CDR3 DNA follows: TGTGCCAGCAGTTACTCGACAGGATCCAAGCAGCCCCAGCATTTT. Amino acid sequence: CASSYSTGSKQPQHF.

Here the CDR3 DNA reads TGTGCCAGCAGCCTCTTCGGGAGCGCTAGCGGGGGAGAGACCCAGTACTTC. This sequence encodes CASSLFGSASGGETQYF. This sequence joins TRBV7-2 and TRBJ2-5, with 10 nucleotides matching TRBD2. V shed 5 bases and J 4 bases; nucleotides not matched to a gene: 13. Looked up from germline, CDR1 is SGHTA and CDR2 is FQGNSA. The CDR3 runs 17 residues.

The rearrangement links TRBV25-1 to TRBJ2-7; a weak D match, TRBD2 (6 bases). CDR1 is MGHDK, CDR2 SYGVNS, per germline. The CDR3 length is 15 residues. V was clipped by 8 bases and J by 3 bases, with 20 bases between them. The CDR3 here is CASSTGLRGDYEQYF. CDR3 coding DNA: TGTGCCAGCTCCACGGGACTCAGAGGAGACTACGAGCAGTACTTC.

This sequence joins TRBV10-3 and TRBJ2-7, with a weak D call TRBD2 (6 bases). Between the trimmed V and J ends, which lost 3 bases and 5 bases, there was a span of 17 bases. CDR1 and CDR2 (germline): ENHRY, SYGVKD. The CDR3 consists of 15 residues. The CDR3: CAISERGNRLDEQYF. The CDR3, as DNA: TGTGCCATCAGTGAACGGGGGAACCGATTGGACGAGCAGTACTTC.

This rearrangement joins TRBV20-1 to TRBJ2-3; D is uncertain. V gave up 6 bases and J gave up 5 bases, with 6 bases separating them. CDR3 length: 10 residues. Germline V gives CDR1 DFQATT, CDR2 SNEGSKA (reference sequence). CDR3 nucleotide sequence: TGCAGTGCCCCCATAGATACGCAGTATTTT. Translating it yields CSAPIDTQYF.

The chain couples TRBV15 to TRBJ1-5; D possibly corresponds to TRBD1 (6 bases). V was pared by 2 bases and J by 4 bases, with 18 bases between. The length of the CDR3 is 17 residues. Germline values: CDR1 LNHNV, CDR2 YYDKDF (reference sequence). The CDR3 loop reads CATSRLPTGISNQPQHF. CDR3 sequence (DNA): TGTGCCACCAGCAGACTCCCAACAGGGATCTCTAATCAGCCCCAGCATTTT.

This clone was observed a single time. The chain uses TRBV27 and TRBJ2-4, with 7 nucleotides matching TRBD1. J gave up 6 bases and V 0 bases, and 2 bases lay outside the gene matches. The length of the CDR3 is 14 residues. Per germline, CDR1 MNHEY and CDR2 SMNVEV (reference sequence). DNA of the CDR3: TGTGCCAGCAGTTTATCAGGGGGCGGAAACATTCAGTACTTC. It specifies CASSLSGGGNIQYF.

The V and J genes are TRBV9 and TRBJ1-3, with 7 bases matching TRBD1. This CDR3 spans 17 amino acids. The germline V gene has CDR1 SGDLS and CDR2 YYNGEE. V dropped 2 bases and J dropped 0; count of bases not matched to a gene: 8. The CDR3 region has the DNA TGTGCCAGCAGCGTTGCGGGACAGCCTTACTCTGGAAACACCATATATTTT. Translating gives CASSVAGQPYSGNTIYF.

The table lists this clone with a few counts. The sample has other DNA sequences that encode this CDR3 too. The gene calls are TRBV27 and TRBJ2-7; 10 nucleotides match TRBD2. This CDR3 region has 13 residues. Trimming removed 8 bases from V and 3 bases from J; junction bases left unmatched: 4. Looked up from germline, CDR1 is MNHEY and CDR2 is SMNVEV (reference sequence). The CDR3 is CASSWTSGYEQYF. CDR3 DNA: TGTGCCAGCTCCTGGACTAGCGGCTACGAGCAGTACTTC.

The chain links TRBV7-9 to TRBJ1-5; D might be TRBD1 (6 bases). Per germline, CDR1 SEHNR and CDR2 FQNEAQ (reference sequence). Trimming stripped 0 bases from V and 2 bases from J, with 11 bases between. This CDR3 is built from 16 residues. Written as DNA, the CDR3 is TGTGCCAGCAGCTTAGCGCAGGGGTCGGGCAATCAGCCCCAGCATTTT. Its protein product is CASSLAQGSGNQPQHF.

The CDR3 coding sequence is TGTGCCAGCAGCCCACAGGGCAGAGCGGCTCAGCATTTT. Amino acid sequence: CASSPQGRAAQHF. The chain is built from TRBV4-2 and TRBJ1-5; TRBD1 might be the D (6 bases). CDR3 length: 13 residues. V gave up 4 bases and J gave up 13 bases, with 17 bases separating them. Per the germline V gene, CDR1 is LGHNA and CDR2 is YNFKEQ.